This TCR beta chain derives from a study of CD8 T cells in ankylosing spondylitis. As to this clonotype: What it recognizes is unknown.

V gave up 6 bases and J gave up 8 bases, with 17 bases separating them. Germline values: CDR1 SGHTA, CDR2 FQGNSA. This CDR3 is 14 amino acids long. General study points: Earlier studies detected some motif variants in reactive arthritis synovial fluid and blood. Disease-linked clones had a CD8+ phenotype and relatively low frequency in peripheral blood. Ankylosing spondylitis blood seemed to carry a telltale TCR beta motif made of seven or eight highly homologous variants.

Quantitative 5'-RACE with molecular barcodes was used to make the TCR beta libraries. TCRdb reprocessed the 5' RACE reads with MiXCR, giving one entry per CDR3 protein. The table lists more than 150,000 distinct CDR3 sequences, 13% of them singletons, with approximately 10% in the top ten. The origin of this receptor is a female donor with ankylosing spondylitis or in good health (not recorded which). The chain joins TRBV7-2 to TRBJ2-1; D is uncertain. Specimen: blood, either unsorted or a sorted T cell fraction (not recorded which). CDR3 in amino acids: CASRPGLAEDEQFF. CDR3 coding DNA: TGTGCCAGCAGGCCTGGTTTAGCCGAAGATGAGCAGTTCTTC.